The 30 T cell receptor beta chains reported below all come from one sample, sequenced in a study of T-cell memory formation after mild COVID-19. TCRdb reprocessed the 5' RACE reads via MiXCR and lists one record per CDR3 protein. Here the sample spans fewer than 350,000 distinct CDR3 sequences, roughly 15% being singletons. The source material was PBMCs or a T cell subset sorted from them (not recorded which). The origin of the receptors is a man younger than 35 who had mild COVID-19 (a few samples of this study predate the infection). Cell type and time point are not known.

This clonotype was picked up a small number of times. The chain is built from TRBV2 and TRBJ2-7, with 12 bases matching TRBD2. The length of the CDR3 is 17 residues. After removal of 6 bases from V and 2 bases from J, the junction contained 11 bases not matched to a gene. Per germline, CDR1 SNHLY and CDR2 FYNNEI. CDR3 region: CASRSTSGGKYTYEQYF. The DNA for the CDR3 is TGTGCCAGCAGGTCGACTAGCGGGGGAAAATATACCTACGAGCAGTACTTC.

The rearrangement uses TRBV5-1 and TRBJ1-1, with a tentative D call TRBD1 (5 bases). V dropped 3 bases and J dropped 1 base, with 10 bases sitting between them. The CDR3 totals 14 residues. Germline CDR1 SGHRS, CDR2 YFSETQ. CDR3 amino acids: CASSWDGGNTEAFF. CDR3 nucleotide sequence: TGCGCCAGCAGCTGGGACGGTGGGAACACTGAAGCTTTCTTT. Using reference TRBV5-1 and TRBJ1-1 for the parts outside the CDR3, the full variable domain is KAGVTQTPRYLIKTRGQQVTLSCSPISGHRSVSWYQQTPGQGLQFLFEYFSETQRNKGNFPGRFSGRQFSNSRSEMNVSTLELGDSALYLCASSWDGGNTEAFFGQGTRLTVV.

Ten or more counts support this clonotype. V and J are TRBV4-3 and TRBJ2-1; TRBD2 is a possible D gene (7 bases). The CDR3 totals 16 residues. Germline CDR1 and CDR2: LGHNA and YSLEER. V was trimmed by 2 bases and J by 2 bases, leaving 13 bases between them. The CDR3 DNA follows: TGCGCCAGCAGCCAATCCCGGGGGGCTACCTACAATGAGCAGTTCTTC. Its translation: CASSQSRGATYNEQFF.

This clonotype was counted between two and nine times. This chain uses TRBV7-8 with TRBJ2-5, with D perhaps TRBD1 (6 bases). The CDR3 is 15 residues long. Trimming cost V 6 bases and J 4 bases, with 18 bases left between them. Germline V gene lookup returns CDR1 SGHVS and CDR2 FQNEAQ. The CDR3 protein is CASRPGDTSGETQYF. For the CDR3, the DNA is TGTGCCAGCAGACCCGGGGACACCAGTGGAGAGACCCAGTACTTC.

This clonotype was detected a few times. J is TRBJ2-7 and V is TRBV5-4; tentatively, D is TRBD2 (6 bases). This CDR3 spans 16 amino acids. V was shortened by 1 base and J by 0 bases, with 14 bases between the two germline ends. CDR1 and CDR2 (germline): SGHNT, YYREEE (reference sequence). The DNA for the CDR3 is TGTGCCAGCAGCTTGTTCCTTAGCGGAGCCTCCTACGAGCAGTACTTC. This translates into CASSLFLSGASYEQYF.

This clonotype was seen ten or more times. The CDR3 bases are TGTGCCAGCACCACCTGGAGGACAGGGGGCTACTACGAGCAGTACGTC. Translating gives CASTTWRTGGYYEQYV. The chain employs TRBV6-5 and TRBJ2-7; 11 bases map to TRBD1. The CDR3 extends over 16 amino acids. Germline trimming cut 7 bases from V and 3 bases from J; bases unmatched to any gene: 11. Germline V CDR1 and CDR2: MNHEY, SVGAGI.

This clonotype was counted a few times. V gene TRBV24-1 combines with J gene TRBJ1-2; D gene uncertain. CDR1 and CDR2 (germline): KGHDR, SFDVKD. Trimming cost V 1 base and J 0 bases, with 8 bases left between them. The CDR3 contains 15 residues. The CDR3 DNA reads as TGTGCCACCAGTGATTTCCCGGAATCTAACTATGGCTACACCTTC. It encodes CATSDFPESNYGYTF.

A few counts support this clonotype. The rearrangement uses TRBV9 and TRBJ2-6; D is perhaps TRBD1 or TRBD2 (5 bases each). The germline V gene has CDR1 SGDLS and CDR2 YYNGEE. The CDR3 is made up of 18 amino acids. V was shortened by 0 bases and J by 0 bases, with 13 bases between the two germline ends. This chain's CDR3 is CASSVASAGSSGANVLTF. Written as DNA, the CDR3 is TGTGCCAGCAGCGTAGCTTCGGCAGGGAGCTCTGGGGCCAACGTCCTGACTTTC.

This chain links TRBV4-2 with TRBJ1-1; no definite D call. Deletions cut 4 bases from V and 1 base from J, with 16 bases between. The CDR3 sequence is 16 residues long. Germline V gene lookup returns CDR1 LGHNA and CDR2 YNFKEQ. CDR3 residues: CASSPQSAVRNTEAFF. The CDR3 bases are TGTGCCAGCAGCCCTCAATCGGCCGTTAGGAACACTGAAGCTTTCTTT.

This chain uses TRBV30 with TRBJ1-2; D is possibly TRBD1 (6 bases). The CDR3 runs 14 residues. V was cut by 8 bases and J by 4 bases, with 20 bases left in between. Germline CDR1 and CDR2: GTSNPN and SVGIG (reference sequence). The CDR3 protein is CAGETGRRRYGYTF. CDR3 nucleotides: TGTGCCGGGGAAACAGGGCGAAGGCGCTATGGCTACACCTTC.

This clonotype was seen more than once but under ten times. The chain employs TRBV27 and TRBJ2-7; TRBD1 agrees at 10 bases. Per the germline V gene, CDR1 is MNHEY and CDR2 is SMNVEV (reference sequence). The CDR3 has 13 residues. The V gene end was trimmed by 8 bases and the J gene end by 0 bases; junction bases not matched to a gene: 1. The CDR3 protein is CASRTGGSYEQYF. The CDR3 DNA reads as TGTGCCAGCCGGACAGGGGGCTCCTACGAGCAGTACTTC.

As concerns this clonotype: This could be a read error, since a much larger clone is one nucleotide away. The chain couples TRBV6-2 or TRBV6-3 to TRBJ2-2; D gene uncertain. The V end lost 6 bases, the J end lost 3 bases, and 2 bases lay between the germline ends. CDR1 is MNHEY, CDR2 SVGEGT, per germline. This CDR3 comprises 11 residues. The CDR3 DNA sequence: TGTGCCAGCAGGCACACCGGGGAGCTGTTTTTT. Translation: CASRHTGELFF.

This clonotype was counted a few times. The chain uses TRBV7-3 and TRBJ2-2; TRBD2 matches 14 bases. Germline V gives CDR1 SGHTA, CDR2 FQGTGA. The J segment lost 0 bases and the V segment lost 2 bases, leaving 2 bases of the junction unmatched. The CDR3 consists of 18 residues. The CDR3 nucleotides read TGTGCCAGCAGCTTACCGACTAGCGGGGGGGCGAACACCGGGGAGCTGTTTTTT. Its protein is CASSLPTSGGANTGELFF.

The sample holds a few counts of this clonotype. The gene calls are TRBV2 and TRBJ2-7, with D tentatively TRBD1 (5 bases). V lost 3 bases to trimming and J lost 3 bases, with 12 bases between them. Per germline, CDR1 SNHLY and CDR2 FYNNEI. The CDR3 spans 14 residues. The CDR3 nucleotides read TGTGCCAGCAGTGACCAGGGTTCCCACTACGAGCAGTACTTC. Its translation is CASSDQGSHYEQYF. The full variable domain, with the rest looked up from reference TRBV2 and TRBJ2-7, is EPEVTQTPSHQVTQMGQEVILRCVPISNHLYFYWYRQILGQKVEFLVSFYNNEISEKSEIFDDQFSVERPDGSNFTLKIRSTKLEDSAMYFCASSDQGSHYEQYFGPGTRLTVT.

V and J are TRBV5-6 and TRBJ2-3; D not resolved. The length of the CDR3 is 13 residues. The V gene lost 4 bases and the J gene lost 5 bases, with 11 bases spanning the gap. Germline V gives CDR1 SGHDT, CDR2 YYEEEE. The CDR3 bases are TGTGCCAGCAGCCCCAGACCGCGAGATACGCAGTATTTT. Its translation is CASSPRPRDTQYF. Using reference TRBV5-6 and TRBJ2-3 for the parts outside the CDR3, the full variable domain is DAGVTQSPTHLIKTRGQQVTLRCSPKSGHDTVSWYQQALGQGPQFIFQYYEEEERQRGNFPDRFSGHQFPNYSSELNVNALLLGDSALYLCASSPRPRDTQYFGPGTRLTVL.

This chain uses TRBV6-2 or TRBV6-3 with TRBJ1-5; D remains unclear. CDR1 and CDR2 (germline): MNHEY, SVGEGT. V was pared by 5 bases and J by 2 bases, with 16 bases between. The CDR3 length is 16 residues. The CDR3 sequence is CASSAYLVRGNQPQHF. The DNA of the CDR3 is TGTGCCAGCAGTGCCTATTTGGTTCGTGGCAATCAGCCCCAGCATTTT.

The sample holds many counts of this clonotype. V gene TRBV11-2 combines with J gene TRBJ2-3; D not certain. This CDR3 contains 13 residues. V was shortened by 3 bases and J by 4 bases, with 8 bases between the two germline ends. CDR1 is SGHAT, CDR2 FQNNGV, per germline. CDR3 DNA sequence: TGTGCCAGCAGCTTTTCCTATGCAGATACGCAGTATTTT. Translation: CASSFSYADTQYF. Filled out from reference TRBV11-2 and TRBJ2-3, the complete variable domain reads EAGVAQSPRYKIIEKRQSVAFWCNPISGHATLYWYQQILGQGPKLLIQFQNNGVVDDSQLPKDRFSAERLKGVDSTLKIQPAKLEDSAVYLCASSFSYADTQYFGPGTRLTVL.

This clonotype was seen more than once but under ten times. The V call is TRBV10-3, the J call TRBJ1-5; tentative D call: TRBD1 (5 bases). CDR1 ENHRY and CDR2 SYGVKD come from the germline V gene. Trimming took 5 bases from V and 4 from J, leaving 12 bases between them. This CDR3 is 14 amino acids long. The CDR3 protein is CAISRDRENQPQHF. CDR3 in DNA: TGTGCCATCAGTCGGGACCGTGAAAATCAGCCCCAGCATTTT.

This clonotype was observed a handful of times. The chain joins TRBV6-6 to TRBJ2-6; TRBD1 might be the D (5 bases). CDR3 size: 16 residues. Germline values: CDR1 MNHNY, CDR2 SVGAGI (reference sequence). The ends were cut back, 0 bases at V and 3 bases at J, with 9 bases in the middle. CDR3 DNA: TGTGCCAGCAGTTACTCGTTAGGGGATGGGGCCAACGTCCTGACTTTC. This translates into CASSYSLGDGANVLTF.

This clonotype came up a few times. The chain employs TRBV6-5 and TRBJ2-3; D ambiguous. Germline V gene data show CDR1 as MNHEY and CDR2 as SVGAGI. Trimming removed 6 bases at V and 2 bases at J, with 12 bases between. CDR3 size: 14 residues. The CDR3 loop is CASRSRIYTDTQYF. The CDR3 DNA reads TGTGCCAGCAGATCGCGAATTTACACAGATACGCAGTATTTT.

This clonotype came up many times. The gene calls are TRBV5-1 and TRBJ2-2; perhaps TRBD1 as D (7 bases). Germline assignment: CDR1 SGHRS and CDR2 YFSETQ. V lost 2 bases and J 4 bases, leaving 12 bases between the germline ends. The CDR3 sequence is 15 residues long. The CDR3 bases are TGCGCCAGCAGCTTTCAGGGGGGCAGCACCGGGGAGCTGTTTTTT. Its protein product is CASSFQGGSTGELFF.

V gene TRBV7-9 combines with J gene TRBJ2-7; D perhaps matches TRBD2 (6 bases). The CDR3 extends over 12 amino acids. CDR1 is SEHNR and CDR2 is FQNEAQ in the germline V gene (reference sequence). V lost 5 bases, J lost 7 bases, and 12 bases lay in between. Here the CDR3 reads CASSPMEGEQYF. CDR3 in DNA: TGTGCCAGCAGCCCAATGGAGGGAGAGCAGTACTTC. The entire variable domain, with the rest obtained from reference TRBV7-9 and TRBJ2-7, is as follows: DTGVSQNPRHKITKRGQNVTFRCDPISEHNRLYWYRQTLGQGPEFLTYFQNEAQLEKSRLLSDRFSAERPKGSFSTLEIQRTEQGDSAMYLCASSPMEGEQYFGPGTRLTVT.

CDR3 DNA: TGTGCCAGCAGTTACTCGGGACTAGCGGGGAATACCGGGGAGCTGTTTTTT. It codes for CASSYSGLAGNTGELFF. The chain couples TRBV6-5 to TRBJ2-2; 13 bases are shared with TRBD2. This CDR3 contains 17 residues. CDR1 is MNHEY and CDR2 is SVGAGI in the germline V gene. The trim removed 0 bases at V and 5 bases at J, leaving 3 bases unmatched.

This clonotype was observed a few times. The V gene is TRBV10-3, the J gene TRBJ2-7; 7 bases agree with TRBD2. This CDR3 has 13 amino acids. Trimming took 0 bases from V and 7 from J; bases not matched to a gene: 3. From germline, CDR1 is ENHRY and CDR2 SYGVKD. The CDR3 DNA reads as TGTGCCATCAGTGAGTCTCCGGGGGGTGAGCAGTACGTC. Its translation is CAISESPGGEQYV.

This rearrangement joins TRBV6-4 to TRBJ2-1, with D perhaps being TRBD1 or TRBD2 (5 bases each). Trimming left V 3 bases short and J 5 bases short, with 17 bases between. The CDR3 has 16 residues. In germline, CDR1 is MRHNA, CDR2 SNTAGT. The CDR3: CASSESEGQGDNEQFF. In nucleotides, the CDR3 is TGTGCCAGCAGTGAAAGTGAGGGGCAGGGCGACAATGAGCAGTTCTTC.

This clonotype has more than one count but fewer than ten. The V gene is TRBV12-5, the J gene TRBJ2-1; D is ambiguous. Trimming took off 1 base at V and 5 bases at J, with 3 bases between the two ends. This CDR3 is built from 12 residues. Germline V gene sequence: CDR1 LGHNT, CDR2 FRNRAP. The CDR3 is CASGLGDNEQFF. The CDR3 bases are TGTGCTAGTGGTTTGGGGGACAATGAGCAGTTCTTC. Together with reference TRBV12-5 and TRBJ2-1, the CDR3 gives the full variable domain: DARVTQTPRHKVTEMGQEVTMRCQPILGHNTVFWYRQTMMQGLELLAYFRNRAPLDDSGMPKDRFSAEMPDATLATLKIQPSEPRDSAVYFCASGLGDNEQFFGPGTRLTVL.

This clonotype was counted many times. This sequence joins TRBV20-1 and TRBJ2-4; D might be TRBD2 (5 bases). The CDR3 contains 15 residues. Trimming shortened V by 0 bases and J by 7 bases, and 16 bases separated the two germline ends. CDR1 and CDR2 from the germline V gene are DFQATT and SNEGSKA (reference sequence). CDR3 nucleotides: TGCAGTGCTAGAGACGCGACAATCAGGAGGAACATTCAGTACTTC. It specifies CSARDATIRRNIQYF.

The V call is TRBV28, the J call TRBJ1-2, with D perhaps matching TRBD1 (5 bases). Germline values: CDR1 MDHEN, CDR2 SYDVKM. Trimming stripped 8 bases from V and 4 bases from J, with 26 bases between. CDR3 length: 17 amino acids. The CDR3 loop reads CASSATPTGPGGYGYTF. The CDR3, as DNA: TGTGCCAGCTCGGCTACTCCTACGGGACCAGGCGGCTATGGCTACACCTTC.

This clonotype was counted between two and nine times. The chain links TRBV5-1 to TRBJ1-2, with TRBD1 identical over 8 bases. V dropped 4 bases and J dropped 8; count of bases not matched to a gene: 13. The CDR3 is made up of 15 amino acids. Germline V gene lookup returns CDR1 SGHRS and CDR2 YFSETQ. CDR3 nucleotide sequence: TGCGCCAGCAGCCGACTCGAGACAGGGGTGAGCGGCTACACCTTC. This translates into CASSRLETGVSGYTF.

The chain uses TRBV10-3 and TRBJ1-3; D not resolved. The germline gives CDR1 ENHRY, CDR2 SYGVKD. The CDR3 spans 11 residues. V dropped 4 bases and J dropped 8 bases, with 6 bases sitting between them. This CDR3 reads CAISGGYTIYF. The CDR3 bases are TGTGCCATCAGTGGCGGTTACACCATATATTTT.